A selection of T cell receptor beta chains follows, all from one sample in a study of blood T cell repertoires in COVID-19. Repertoires were generated with immunoSEQ multiplex PCR, while TCRdb's copy carries only in-frame clones and drops some. The data hold some 360,000 clones, with more than 70% observed a single time. The sample was peripheral blood. The receptors stem from a woman aged 60-75 years with COVID-19, enrolled during active disease. The CDR3 runs from the conserved cysteine through the conserved F or W. A D gene is named only where the DNA matches it firmly. Clone size, where shown, is once, few, many, or a class for clones that have expanded.

v_gene	abundance	d_gene	j_gene	CDR3nt	CDR3aa
TRBV24-1	-	-	TRBJ1-1	TGTGCCACCAGTGAGACAGGCAACACTGAAGCTTTCTTT	CATSETGNTEAFF
TRBV29-1	-	-	TRBJ2-1	TGCAGCGTTGTGTGGAGGGTCAATGAGCAGTTCTTC	CSVVWRVNEQFF
TRBV11-3	-	-	TRBJ2-7	TGTGCCAGCAGCTTAGCGCCTCAGGGCGAGCAGTACTTC	CASSLAPQGEQYF
TRBV28	-	TRBD2	TRBJ2-5	TGTGCCAGCAGTCTAGGACTAGCGGGGGGCCTTAAAGAGACCCAGTACTTC	CASSLGLAGGLKETQYF
TRBV27	-	TRBD1	TRBJ1-1	TGTGCCAGCAGATGGACAGGGAACACTGAAGCTTTCTTT	CASRWTGNTEAFF
TRBV12-3/TRBV12-4	-	TRBD2	TRBJ2-1	TGTGCCAGCAGGACTAGCGGGGGGGCTATTCAGTTCTTC	CASRTSGGAIQFF
TRBV19	-	TRBD1	TRBJ2-6	TGTGCCAGTACCCCCGGACAGGGTTTTTCTGGGGCCAACGTCCTGACTTTC	CASTPGQGFSGANVLTF
TRBV6-6	-	-	TRBJ1-1	TGTGCCAGTGGGACTTTCGGGGGAGTCGGCAACACTGAAGCTTTCTTT	CASGTFGGVGNTEAFF
TRBV5-4	-	-	TRBJ1-2	TGTGCCAGCAGCAGAGGGAAATTGACCAGCCATGGCTACACCTTC	CASSRGKLTSHGYTF
TRBV2	-	-	TRBJ2-3	TGTGCCAGCAGTGAAGCGGGGGGGCAGGGAGCAGATACGCAGTATTTT	CASSEAGGQGADTQYF
TRBV19	-	-	TRBJ2-7	TGTGCCAGTAGTCGAGGGGCAGGGGAGTCCTACGAGCAGTACTTC	CASSRGAGESYEQYF
TRBV28	-	-	TRBJ1-6	TGTGCCAGCAGACAGAGTAATTCACCCCTCCACTTT	CASRQSNSPLHF
TRBV6-5	once	-	TRBJ2-7	TGTGCCAGCAGTCCGGGGGCCTACGAGCAGTACTTC	CASSPGAYEQYF
TRBV6-5	-	-	TRBJ1-6	TGTGCCAGTGCGGCGGGGCCTTATAATTCACCCCTCCACTTT	CASAAGPYNSPLHF
TRBV27	-	TRBD1	TRBJ1-1	TGTGCCAGCGTATTATTGGGACAGGGAGGTGAAGCTTTCTTT	CASVLLGQGGEAFF
TRBV20-1	-	-	TRBJ1-5	TGCAGTGCTAGTTCCGAACAGGGTGGCAATCAGCCCCAGCATTTT	CSASSEQGGNQPQHF
TRBV9	-	-	TRBJ2-7	TGTGCCAGCAGCGTAGGACAGTCTGGGCCCTACGAGCAGTACTTC	CASSVGQSGPYEQYF
TRBV5-1	-	-	TRBJ2-1	TGCGCCAGCAGCTTGCAACCAGGAAGTTCTGAGCAGTTCTTC	CASSLQPGSSEQFF
TRBV7-3	-	-	TRBJ1-3	TGTGCCAGCAGCTCTCGGGGTGGTGATGGAAACACCATATATTTT	CASSSRGGDGNTIYF
TRBV5-1	-	TRBD1	TRBJ1-1	TGCGCCAGCAGCAAAACAGGGGAGGCGACTGAAGCTTTCTTT	CASSKTGEATEAFF
TRBV19	few	TRBD2	TRBJ2-5	TGTGCCAGTAGGTGGACTAGCCAGGGTGGAGAGACCCAGTACTTC	CASRWTSQGGETQYF
TRBV4-1	-	TRBD2	TRBJ2-5	TGCGCCAGCAGCCAAGATCCGGGCGGGGGGGGAGAGACCCAGTACTTC	CASSQDPGGGGETQYF
TRBV6-1	-	-	TRBJ2-5	TGTGCCAGCAGTGTTATGGTTGGTGGCAGCCAAGAGACCCAGTACTTC	CASSVMVGGSQETQYF
TRBV28	few	-	TRBJ1-1	TGTGCCAGCAGCCAGGGATCGTGGGCTTTCTTT	CASSQGSWAFF
TRBV5-6	-	TRBD2	TRBJ2-5	TGTGCCAGCAGCTTCGTCTTTAGCGGGCAAGAGACCCAGTACTTC	CASSFVFSGQETQYF
TRBV7-6	few	TRBD2	TRBJ2-2	TGTGCCAGCAGCTTAGTTACTAGCGGGGGATCCGGGGAGCTGTTTTTT	CASSLVTSGGSGELFF
TRBV10-3	-	TRBD1	TRBJ1-4	TGTGCCATCAGTGTGGACAGGGGGGTCGAAAAACTGTTTTTT	CAISVDRGVEKLFF
TRBV5-1	-	TRBD1	TRBJ1-1	TGCGCCAGCGCGGGACAGGGGGCGACCTGGAACACTGAAGCTTTCTTT	CASAGQGATWNTEAFF
TRBV3-1/TRBV3-2	-	-	TRBJ2-2	TGTGCCAGCAGCCAAGAAACGGGTTACACCGGGGAGCTGTTTTTT	CASSQETGYTGELFF
TRBV18	-	-	TRBJ2-5	TGTGCCAGCTCACCACTCCAGGGCCAAGAGACCCAGTACTTC	CASSPLQGQETQYF
TRBV3-1/TRBV3-2	-	TRBD1	TRBJ1-1	TGTGCCAGCAGCCATCCGGGACAGATGAACACTGAAGCTTTCTTT	CASSHPGQMNTEAFF
TRBV18	-	TRBD2	TRBJ2-3	TGTGCCAGCTCACCGGTAGCGGGGGGGCCGGATACGCAGTATTTT	CASSPVAGGPDTQYF
TRBV23-1	few	-	TRBJ1-1	TGCGCCAGCAGTCAATCTGACAGAAACACTGAAGCTTTCTTT	CASSQSDRNTEAFF
TRBV19	once	TRBD1	TRBJ1-2	TGTGCCAGTAACAGGGGGAGACGCTATGGCTACACCTTC	CASNRGRRYGYTF
TRBV6-5	once	TRBD1	TRBJ1-1	TGTGCCAGCATCCGGAGGACAGGCTTGAACACTGAAGCTTTCTTT	CASIRRTGLNTEAFF
TRBV18	-	-	TRBJ2-2	TGTGCCAGCTCAAGAGAGACAGGTTTGAACACCGGGGAGCTGTTTTTT	CASSRETGLNTGELFF
TRBV18	-	-	TRBJ2-6	TGTGCCAGCTCACTAAAGGGAGGCTCTGGGGCCAACGTCCTGACTTTC	CASSLKGGSGANVLTF
TRBV5-6	-	-	TRBJ2-7	TGTGCCAGCAGTCCCGGGACCTACGAGCAGTACTTC	CASSPGTYEQYF
TRBV5-1	-	-	TRBJ1-1	TGCGCCAGCAGCTTGTCGCAGGGAAACACTGAAGCTTTCTTT	CASSLSQGNTEAFF
TRBV9	-	-	TRBJ1-2	TGTGCCAGCAGCGTAGATAACGGAGCTAACTATGGCTACACCTTC	CASSVDNGANYGYTF
TRBV5-8	few	-	TRBJ1-1	TGTGCCAGCAGCTTGGGCAGGGCCGGCACTGAAGCTTTCTTT	CASSLGRAGTEAFF